This TCR beta chain was captured by sequencing in a study of cytomegalovirus exposure and HLA in healthy donors. Study outcomes and limitations: Specificity of a few CMV-associated chains for CMV antigens was verified in vitro. Investigators reported 164 TCR beta chains as tied to cytomegalovirus.

This table comes from immunoSEQ multiplex PCR, and its TCRdb copy is limited to in-frame clones, with some not included. The data show tens of thousands of clones, approximately 96% seen once. With respect to this clone: Antigen: not known.

This CDR3 has 16 amino acids. After removal of 4 bases from V and 5 bases from J, the junction contained 8 bases not matched to a gene. Germline CDR1 is LGHNA and CDR2 is YNFKEQ. The material sequenced was PBMCs. The V gene is TRBV4-2, the J gene TRBJ2-2, with 9 bases that match TRBD1. This receptor was taken from a man aged 18-30 years in good health and CMV-seronegative. The CDR3 DNA reads TGTGCCAGCAGCCGCAGGACAGGGGACGGAACCGGGGAGCTGTTTTTT. Translating it yields CASSRRTGDGTGELFF.